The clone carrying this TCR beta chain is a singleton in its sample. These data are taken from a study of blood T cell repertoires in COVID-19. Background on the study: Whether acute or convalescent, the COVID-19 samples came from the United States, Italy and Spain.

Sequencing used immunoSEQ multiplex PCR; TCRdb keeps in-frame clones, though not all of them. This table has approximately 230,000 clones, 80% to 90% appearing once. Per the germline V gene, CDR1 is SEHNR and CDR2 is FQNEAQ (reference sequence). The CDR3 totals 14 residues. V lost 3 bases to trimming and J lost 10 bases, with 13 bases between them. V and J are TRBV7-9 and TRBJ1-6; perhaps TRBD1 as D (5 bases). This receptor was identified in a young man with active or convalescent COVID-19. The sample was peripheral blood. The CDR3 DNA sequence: TGTGCCAGCAGCTTCACAGGAGGGGACTCACCCCTCCACTTT. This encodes CASSFTGGDSPLHF. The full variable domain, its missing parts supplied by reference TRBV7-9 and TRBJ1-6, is DTGVSQNPRHKITKRGQNVTFRCDPISEHNRLYWYRQTLGQGPEFLTYFQNEAQLEKSRLLSDRFSAERPKGSFSTLEIQRTEQGDSAMYLCASSFTGGDSPLHFGNGTRLTVT.